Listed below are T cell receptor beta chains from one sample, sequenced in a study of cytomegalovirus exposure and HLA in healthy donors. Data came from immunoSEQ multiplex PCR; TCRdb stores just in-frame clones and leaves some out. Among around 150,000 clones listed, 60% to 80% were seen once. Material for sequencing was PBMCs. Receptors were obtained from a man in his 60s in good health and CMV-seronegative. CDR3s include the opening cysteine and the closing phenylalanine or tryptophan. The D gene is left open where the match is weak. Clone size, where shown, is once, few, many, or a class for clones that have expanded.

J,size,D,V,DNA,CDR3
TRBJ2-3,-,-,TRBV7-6,TGTGCCAGCAGCTTACTCCCGGGACTTACAGATACGCAGTATTTT,CASSLLPGLTDTQYF
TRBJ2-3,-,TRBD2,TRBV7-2,TGTGCCAGCAGCTTAGCTAGCGGGAGGACCAATACGCAGTATTTT,CASSLASGRTNTQYF
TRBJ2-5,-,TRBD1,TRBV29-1,TGCAGCGTTGATAGGACAGGGAGCGAAGAGACCCAGTACTTC,CSVDRTGSEETQYF
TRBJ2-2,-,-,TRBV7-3,TGTGCCAGCAGCTTAATCCCAGGGGCGGACACCGGGGAGCTGTTTTTT,CASSLIPGADTGELFF
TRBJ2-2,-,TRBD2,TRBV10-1,TGCGCCAGCAGTGTCCGTCTGGGACTAGACAACACCGGGGAGCTGTTTTTT,CASSVRLGLDNTGELFF
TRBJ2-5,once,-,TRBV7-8,TGTGCCAGCAGCTTTGGGCCTGCAGAGACCCAGTACTTC,CASSFGPAETQYF
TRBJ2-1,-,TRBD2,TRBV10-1,TGCGCCAGCCGGGAGGGCCTTTACGATGAGCAGTTCTTC,CASREGLYDEQFF
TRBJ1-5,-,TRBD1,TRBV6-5,TGTGCCAGCAGTTACGACGCGGCAGGGGGCCAGCCCCAGCATTTT,CASSYDAAGGQPQHF
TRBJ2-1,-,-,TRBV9,TGTGCCAGCAGACCAGCGGGCGTCGCCTACAATGAGCAGTTCTTC,CASRPAGVAYNEQFF
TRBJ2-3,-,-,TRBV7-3,TGTGCCAGCAGCTTAGAGGCCAGACCTACAGATACGCAGTATTTT,CASSLEARPTDTQYF
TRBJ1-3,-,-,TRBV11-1,TGTGCCAGCAGCTTCCGGCCACAGGGAAACACCATATATTTT,CASSFRPQGNTIYF
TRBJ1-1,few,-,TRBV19,TGTGGAGAGTTAACGAACACTGAAGCTTTCTTT,CGELTNTEAFF
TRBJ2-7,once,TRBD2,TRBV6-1,TGTGCCAGCAGGAGAACTAGCGGGAGGGTCCACGAGCAGTACTTC,CASRRTSGRVHEQYF
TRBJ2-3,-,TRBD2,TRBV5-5,TGTGCCAGCAGCTTGGCTTCTAGCTGGACTAGCGGGGATACGCAGTATTTT,CASSLASSWTSGDTQYF
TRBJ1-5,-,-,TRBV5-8,TGTGCCAGCAGCCAGTATCATGTACCCCAGCATTTT,CASSQYHVPQHF
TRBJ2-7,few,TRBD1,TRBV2,TGTGCCAGCAGTCGGGACAGGGTTATCTACGAGCAGTACTTC,CASSRDRVIYEQYF
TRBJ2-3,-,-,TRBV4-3,TGCGCCAGCAGCCCGTACCTAAGCGGAGGCACAGATACGCAGTATTTT,CASSPYLSGGTDTQYF
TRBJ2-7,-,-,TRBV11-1,TGTGCCAGCAGCCCCGGGACTGATCCCTACGAGCAGTACTTC,CASSPGTDPYEQYF
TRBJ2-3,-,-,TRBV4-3,TGCGCCAGCAGCCAAGACAGGGCCGAGGATACGCAGTATTTT,CASSQDRAEDTQYF
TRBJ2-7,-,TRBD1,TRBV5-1,TGCGCCAGCAGCTTGTTGCCGGGACAGGGGGCCTACGAGCAGTACTTC,CASSLLPGQGAYEQYF
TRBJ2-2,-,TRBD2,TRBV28,TGTGCCAGCAGTTTATATAGACTAGCGGGGAACACCGGGGAGCTGTTTTTT,CASSLYRLAGNTGELFF
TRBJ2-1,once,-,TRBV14,TGTGCCAGCAGCCAACACAACAATGAGCAGTTCTTC,CASSQHNNEQFF
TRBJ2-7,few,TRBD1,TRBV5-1,TGCGCCAGCAGCTTGACAGGGGGCACGTCCTACGAGCAGTACTTC,CASSLTGGTSYEQYF
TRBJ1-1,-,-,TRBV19,TGTGCCAGTAGTATGTTGGCACAGGGAAACACTGAAGCTTTCTTT,CASSMLAQGNTEAFF
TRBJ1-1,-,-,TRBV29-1,TGCAGCACCCTGAGTGGGAACACTGAAGCTTTCTTT,CSTLSGNTEAFF
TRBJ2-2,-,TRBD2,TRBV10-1,TGCGCCAGCAGTGACCTAGCGGGAGCGTCCGGGGAGCTGTTTTTT,CASSDLAGASGELFF
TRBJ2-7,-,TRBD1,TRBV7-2,TGTGCCAGCAGCTTCTCACAGGGGTTGTACGAGCAGTACTTC,CASSFSQGLYEQYF
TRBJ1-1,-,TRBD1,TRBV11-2,TGTGCCAGCAGCTTACGTTACGACAGGGTAGCTTTCTTT,CASSLRYDRVAFF
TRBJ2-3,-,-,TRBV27,TGTGCCAGCACTCCCGAGGGGGGCACAGATACGCAGTATTTT,CASTPEGGTDTQYF
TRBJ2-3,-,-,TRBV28,TGTGCCAGCAGTTTATTTGGGGGCATCACAGATACGCAGTATTTT,CASSLFGGITDTQYF
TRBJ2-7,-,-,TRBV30,TGTGCCTGGGCTTCAGGGGCGCGCGAGCAGTACTTC,CAWASGAREQYF
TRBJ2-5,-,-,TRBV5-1,TGCGCCAGCAGCTTGGCTGGGCAGGAAGAGACCCAGTACTTC,CASSLAGQEETQYF
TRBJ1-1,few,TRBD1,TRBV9,TGTGCCAGCAGCCGGACAGGGAACACTGAAGCTTTCTTT,CASSRTGNTEAFF
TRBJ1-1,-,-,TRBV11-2,TGTGCCAGCAGCCCTTACCCGGTCACTGAAGCTTTCTTT,CASSPYPVTEAFF
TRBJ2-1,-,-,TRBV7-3,TGTGCCAGCAGCGGCCCGGACAGATTATTGTTCTTC,CASSGPDRLLFF
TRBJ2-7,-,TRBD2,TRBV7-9,TGTGCCAGCAGCTGGGGGGGGTTGCGGGGGAACGAGCAGTACTTC,CASSWGGLRGNEQYF
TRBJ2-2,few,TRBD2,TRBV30,TGTGCCGCCACGTGGCGGGAGGGTCCCGGGGAGCTGTTTTTT,CAATWREGPGELFF
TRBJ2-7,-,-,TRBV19,TGTGCCAGTAGTATAGCTAGAAGCTCCTACGAGCAGTACTTC,CASSIARSSYEQYF
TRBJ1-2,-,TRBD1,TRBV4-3,TGCGCCAGCAGCCAAGAAATTTTAGCAGGGGGCGGCTACACCTTC,CASSQEILAGGGYTF
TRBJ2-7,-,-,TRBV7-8,TGTGCCAGCAGCCCAGGGCTGGCGGGGATCATCTACGAGCAGTACTTC,CASSPGLAGIIYEQYF
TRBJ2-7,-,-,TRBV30,TGTGCCTGGAGTGTAAAAGGGAGGGAGCAGTACTTC,CAWSVKGREQYF
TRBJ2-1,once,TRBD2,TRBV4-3,TGCGCCCCCGCCGGGACTAGCGGTCAAGACGCGAGCAATGAGCAGTTCTTC,CAPAGTSGQDASNEQFF
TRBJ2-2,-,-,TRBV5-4,TGTGCCAGCAGCTTGGGACAGCACACCGGGGAGCTGTTTTTT,CASSLGQHTGELFF
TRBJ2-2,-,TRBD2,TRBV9,TGTGCCAGCAGCGTAGGTAGCGGGAGTATCACCGGGGAGCTGTTTTTT,CASSVGSGSITGELFF
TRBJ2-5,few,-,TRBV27,TGTGCCAGCAGTTTGGGGGGGCCCGGAGAGACCCAGTACTTC,CASSLGGPGETQYF
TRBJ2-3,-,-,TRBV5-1,TGCGCCAGCAGCTTGGACTCACCCACTAGCACAGATACGCAGTATTTT,CASSLDSPTSTDTQYF
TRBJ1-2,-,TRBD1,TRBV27,TGTGCCAGCAGAAGGACAGGGTCTATCTATGGCTACACCTTC,CASRRTGSIYGYTF
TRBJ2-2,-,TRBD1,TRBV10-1,TGCGCCAGCAGTGAGGACAGGGCGAGCCCCGGGGAGCTGTTTTTT,CASSEDRASPGELFF
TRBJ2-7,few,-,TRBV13,TGTGCCAGCAGCGTGGTTACGGGACTCCCAGGCTACCTCTCCTACGAGCAGTACTTC,CASSVVTGLPGYLSYEQYF
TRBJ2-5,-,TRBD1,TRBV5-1,TGCGCCAGCAGTTGGTTCGGGACAGGTGGTTTGGAGACCCAGTACTTC,CASSWFGTGGLETQYF
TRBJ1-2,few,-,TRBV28,TGTGCCAGCAGTGCCCCAGCGTCGATGTCCTATGGCTACACCTTC,CASSAPASMSYGYTF
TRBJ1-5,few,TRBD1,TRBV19,TGTGCCAGTAGTATAGATGGGACAGCAGATCAGCCCCAGCATTTT,CASSIDGTADQPQHF
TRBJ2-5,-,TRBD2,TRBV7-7,TGTGCCAGCAGCCCCTACGGGGGGGGGTCCGGAGAGACCCAGTACTTC,CASSPYGGGSGETQYF
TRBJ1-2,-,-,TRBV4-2,TGTGCCAGCAGCCGACCAGGGCAGGACGAATTGGGCGGCTACACCTTC,CASSRPGQDELGGYTF
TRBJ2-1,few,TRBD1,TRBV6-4,TGTGCCAGCAGTGACAGTGGGGACAGGGCGTATGAGCAGTTCTTC,CASSDSGDRAYEQFF